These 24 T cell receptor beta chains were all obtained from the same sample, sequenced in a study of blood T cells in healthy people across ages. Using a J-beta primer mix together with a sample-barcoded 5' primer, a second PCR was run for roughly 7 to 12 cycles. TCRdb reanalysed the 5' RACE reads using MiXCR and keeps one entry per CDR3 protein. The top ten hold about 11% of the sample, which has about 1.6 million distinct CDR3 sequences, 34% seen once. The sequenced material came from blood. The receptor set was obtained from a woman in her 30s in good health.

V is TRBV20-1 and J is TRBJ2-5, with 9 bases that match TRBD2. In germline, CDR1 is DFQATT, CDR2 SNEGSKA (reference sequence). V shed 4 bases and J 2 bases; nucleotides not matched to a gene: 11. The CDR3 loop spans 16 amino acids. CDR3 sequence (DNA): TGCAGTGCTACGCCGCTAGCGGGGAGACGACAAGAGACCCAGTACTTC. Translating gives CSATPLAGRRQETQYF.

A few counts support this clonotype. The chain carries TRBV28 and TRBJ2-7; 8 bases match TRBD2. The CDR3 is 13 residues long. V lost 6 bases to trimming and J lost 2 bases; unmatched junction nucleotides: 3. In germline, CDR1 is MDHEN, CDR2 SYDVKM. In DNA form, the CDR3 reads TGTGCCAGCAGGACTAGCGTAACCTACGAGCAGTACTTC. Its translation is CASRTSVTYEQYF.

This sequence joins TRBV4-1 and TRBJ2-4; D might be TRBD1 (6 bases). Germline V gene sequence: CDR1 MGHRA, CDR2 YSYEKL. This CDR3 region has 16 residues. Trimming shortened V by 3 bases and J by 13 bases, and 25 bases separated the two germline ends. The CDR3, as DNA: TGCGCCAGCAGCCAGGCCCTGAGGGGGTCCGCCTACGGGCAGTACTTC. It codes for CASSQALRGSAYGQYF.

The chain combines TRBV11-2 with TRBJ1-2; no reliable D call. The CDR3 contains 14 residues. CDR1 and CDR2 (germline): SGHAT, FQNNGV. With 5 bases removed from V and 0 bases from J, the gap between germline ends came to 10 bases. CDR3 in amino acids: CASSPRRPNYGYTF. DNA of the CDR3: TGTGCCAGCAGCCCCAGACGACCTAACTATGGCTACACCTTC.

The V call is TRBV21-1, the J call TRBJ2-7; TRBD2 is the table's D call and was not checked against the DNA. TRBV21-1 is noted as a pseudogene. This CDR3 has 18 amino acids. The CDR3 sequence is CASSLPGLAGLLAFEQYF. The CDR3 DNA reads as TGTGCCAGCAGCTTACCGGGACTAGCGGGACTCCTGGCCTTCGAGCAGTACTTC.

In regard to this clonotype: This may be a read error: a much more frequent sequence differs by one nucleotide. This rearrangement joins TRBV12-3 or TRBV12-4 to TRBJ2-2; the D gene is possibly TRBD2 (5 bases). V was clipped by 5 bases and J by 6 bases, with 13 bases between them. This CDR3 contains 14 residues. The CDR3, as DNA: TGTGCCAGCAGTAGCGGAGTGGGAGCCGGGGAGCTGTTTTTT. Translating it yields CASSSGVGAGELFF.

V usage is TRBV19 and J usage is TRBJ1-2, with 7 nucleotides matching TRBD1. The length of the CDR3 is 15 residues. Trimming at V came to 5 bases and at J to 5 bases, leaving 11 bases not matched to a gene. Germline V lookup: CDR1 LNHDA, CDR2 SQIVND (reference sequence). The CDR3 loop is CASSLTPGQRYGYTF. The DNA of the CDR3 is TGTGCCAGTAGTCTAACCCCGGGACAGCGATATGGCTACACCTTC. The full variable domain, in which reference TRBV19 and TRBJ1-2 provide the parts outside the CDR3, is DGGITQSPKYLFRKEGQNVTLSCEQNLNHDAMYWYRQDPGQGLRLIYYSQIVNDFQKGDIAEGYSVSREKKESFPLTVTSAQKNPTAFYLCASSLTPGQRYGYTFGSGTRLTVV.

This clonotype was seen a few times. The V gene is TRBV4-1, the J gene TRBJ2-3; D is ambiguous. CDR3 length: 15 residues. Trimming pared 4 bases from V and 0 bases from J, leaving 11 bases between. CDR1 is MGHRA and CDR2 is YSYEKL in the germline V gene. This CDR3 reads CASSPESGSTDTQYF. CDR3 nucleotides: TGCGCCAGCAGCCCCGAGTCCGGCAGCACAGATACGCAGTATTTT.

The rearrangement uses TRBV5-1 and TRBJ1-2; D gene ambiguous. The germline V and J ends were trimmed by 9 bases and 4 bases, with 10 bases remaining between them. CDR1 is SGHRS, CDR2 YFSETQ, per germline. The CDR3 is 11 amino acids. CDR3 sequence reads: CATRDRYGYTF. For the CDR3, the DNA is TGCGCCACTAGAGACCGCTATGGCTACACCTTC.

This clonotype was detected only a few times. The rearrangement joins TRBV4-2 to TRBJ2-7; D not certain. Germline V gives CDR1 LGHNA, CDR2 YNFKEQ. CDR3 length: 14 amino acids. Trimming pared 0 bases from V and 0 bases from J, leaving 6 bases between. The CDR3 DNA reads TGTGCCAGCAGCCAAGAACCTCCCTCCTACGAGCAGTACTTC. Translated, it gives CASSQEPPSYEQYF.

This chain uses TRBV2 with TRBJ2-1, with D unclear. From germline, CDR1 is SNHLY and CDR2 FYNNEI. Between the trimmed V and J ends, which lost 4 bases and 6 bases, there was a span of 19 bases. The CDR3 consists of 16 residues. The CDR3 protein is CASSVRARGYTNEQFF. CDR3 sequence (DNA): TGTGCCAGCAGTGTGAGAGCTCGCGGATACACCAATGAGCAGTTCTTC. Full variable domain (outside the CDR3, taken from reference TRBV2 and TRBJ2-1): EPEVTQTPSHQVTQMGQEVILRCVPISNHLYFYWYRQILGQKVEFLVSFYNNEISEKSEIFDDQFSVERPDGSNFTLKIRSTKLEDSAMYFCASSVRARGYTNEQFFGPGTRLTVL.

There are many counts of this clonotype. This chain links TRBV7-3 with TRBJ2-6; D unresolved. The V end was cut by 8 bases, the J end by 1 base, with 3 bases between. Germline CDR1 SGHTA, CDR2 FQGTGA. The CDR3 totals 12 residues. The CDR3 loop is CASGSGANVLTF. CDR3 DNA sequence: TGTGCCAGCGGTTCTGGGGCCAACGTCCTGACTTTC.

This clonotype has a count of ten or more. CDR3 protein: CASSFLTGKDSPLHF. For the CDR3, the DNA is TGTGCCAGCAGTTTTCTTACAGGGAAGGATTCACCCCTCCACTTT. The chain links TRBV12-3 or TRBV12-4 to TRBJ1-6; TRBD1 might be the D (6 bases). This CDR3 comprises 15 residues. V was clipped by 3 bases and J by 8 bases, with 14 bases between them.

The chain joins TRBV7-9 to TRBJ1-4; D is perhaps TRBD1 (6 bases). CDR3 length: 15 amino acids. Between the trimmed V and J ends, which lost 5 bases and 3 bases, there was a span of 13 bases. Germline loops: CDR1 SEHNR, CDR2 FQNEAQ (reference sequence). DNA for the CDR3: TGTGCCAGCAGCCGCGGACAGCAGGCTAATGAAAAACTGTTTTTT. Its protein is CASSRGQQANEKLFF.

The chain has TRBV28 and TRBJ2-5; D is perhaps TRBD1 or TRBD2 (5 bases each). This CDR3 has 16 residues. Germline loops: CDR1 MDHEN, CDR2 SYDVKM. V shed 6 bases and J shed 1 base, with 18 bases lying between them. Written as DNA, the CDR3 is TGTGCCAGCAGCACCGAGGGTGAGGGGACCCAAGAGACCCAGTACTTC. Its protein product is CASSTEGEGTQETQYF.

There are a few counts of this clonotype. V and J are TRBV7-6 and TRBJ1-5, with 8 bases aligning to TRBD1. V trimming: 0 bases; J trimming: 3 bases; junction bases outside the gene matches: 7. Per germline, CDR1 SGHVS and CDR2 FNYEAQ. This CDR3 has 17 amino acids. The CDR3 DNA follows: TGTGCCAGCAGCTTAGCGATGGACAGGGAAGACAATCAGCCCCAGCATTTT. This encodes CASSLAMDREDNQPQHF.

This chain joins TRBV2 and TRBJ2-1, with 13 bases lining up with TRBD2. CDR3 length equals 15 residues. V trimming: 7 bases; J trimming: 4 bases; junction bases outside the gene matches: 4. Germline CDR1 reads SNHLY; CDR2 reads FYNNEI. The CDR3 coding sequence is TGTGCCAGCACCGGACTAGCGGGGGAATACAATGAGCAGTTCTTC. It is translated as CASTGLAGEYNEQFF.

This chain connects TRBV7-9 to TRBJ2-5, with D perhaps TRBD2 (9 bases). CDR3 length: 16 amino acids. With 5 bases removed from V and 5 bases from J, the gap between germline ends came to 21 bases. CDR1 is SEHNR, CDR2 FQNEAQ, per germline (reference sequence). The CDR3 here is CASSTLAGQASETQYF. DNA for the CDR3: TGTGCCAGCAGCACTCTAGCGGGACAGGCGTCGGAGACCCAGTACTTC. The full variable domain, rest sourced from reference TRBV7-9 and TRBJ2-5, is DTGVSQNPRHKITKRGQNVTFRCDPISEHNRLYWYRQTLGQGPEFLTYFQNEAQLEKSRLLSDRFSAERPKGSFSTLEIQRTEQGDSAMYLCASSTLAGQASETQYFGPGTRLLVL.

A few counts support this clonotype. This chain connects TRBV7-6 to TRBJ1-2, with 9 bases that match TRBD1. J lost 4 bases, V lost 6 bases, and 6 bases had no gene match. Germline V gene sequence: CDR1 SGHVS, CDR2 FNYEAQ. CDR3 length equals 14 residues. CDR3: CASSQYRGPYGYTF. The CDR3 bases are TGTGCCAGCAGTCAATACAGGGGGCCCTATGGCTACACCTTC.

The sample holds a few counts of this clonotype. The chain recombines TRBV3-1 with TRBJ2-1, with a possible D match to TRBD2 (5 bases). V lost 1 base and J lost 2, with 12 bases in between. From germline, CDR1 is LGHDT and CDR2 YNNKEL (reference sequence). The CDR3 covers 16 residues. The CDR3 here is CASSQVVGVPYNEQFF. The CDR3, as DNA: TGTGCCAGCAGCCAAGTTGTCGGGGTGCCCTACAATGAGCAGTTCTTC.

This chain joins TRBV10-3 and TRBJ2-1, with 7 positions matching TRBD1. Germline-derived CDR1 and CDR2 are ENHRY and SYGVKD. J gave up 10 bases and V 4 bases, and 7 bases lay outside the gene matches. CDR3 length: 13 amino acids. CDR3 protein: CAISGTGDREQFF. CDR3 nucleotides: TGTGCCATCAGTGGAACAGGGGATCGGGAGCAGTTCTTC.

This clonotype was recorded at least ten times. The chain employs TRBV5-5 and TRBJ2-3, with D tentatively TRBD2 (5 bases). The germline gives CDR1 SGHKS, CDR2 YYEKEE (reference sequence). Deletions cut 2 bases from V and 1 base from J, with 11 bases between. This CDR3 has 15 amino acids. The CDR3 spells CASSFEGSGTDTQYF. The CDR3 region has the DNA TGTGCCAGCAGCTTCGAGGGAAGTGGCACAGATACGCAGTATTTT. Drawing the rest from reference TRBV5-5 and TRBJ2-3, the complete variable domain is DAGVTQSPTHLIKTRGQQVTLRCSPISGHKSVSWYQQVLGQGPQFIFQYYEKEERGRGNFPDRFSARQFPNYSSELNVNALLLGDSALYLCASSFEGSGTDTQYFGPGTRLTVL.

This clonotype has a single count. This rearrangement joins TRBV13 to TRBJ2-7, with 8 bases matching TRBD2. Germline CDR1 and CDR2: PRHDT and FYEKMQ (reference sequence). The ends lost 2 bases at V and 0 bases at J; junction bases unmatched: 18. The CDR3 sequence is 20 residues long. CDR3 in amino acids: CASSLRFGGRISSSSYEQYF. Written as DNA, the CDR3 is TGTGCCAGCAGCTTAAGGTTCGGCGGGAGGATAAGTTCCAGCTCCTACGAGCAGTACTTC.

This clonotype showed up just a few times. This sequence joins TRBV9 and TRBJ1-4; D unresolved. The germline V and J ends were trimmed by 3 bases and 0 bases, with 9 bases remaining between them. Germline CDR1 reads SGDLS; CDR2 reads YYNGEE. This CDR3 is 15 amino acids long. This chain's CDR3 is CASSATVATNEKLFF. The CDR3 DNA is TGTGCCAGCAGCGCAACAGTTGCAACTAATGAAAAACTGTTTTTT.